The 30 T cell receptor beta chains in this list originate from one sample, sequenced in a study of control samples from healthy donors and cancer patients. Using immunoSEQ multiplex PCR, the repertoire was profiled, and TCRdb retains in-frame clones only, with some absent. In the table there are roughly 47,000 clones, more than 75% of which are singletons. The sequencing input was PBMCs. Every receptor here comes from a woman aged 60 to 75 with lung cancer.

V is TRBV5-1 and J is TRBJ1-3; D call uncertain. Per germline, CDR1 SGHRS and CDR2 YFSETQ. The CDR3 is 13 amino acids. The ends were cut back, 2 bases at V and 0 bases at J, with 3 bases in the middle. The DNA for the CDR3 is TGCGCCAGCAGCTTCGGCTCTGGAAACACCATATATTTT. It codes for CASSFGSGNTIYF.

The sample holds one count of this clone. J is TRBJ1-6 and V is TRBV4-2; TRBD1 aligns across 8 bases. The CDR3 is 16 amino acids. Trimming at V came to 1 base and at J to 7 bases, leaving 6 bases not matched to a gene. Germline lookup yields CDR1 LGHNA and CDR2 YNFKEQ. Here the CDR3 DNA reads TGTGCCAGCAGCCAAGCGGGGGGACAGGAAAATTCACCCCTCCACTTT. Protein sequence: CASSQAGGQENSPLHF.

The chain's CDR3 is CASSLVQLGAFF. The CDR3 DNA sequence: TGTGCCAGCAGTTTAGTACAATTGGGAGCTTTCTTT. The chain joins TRBV12-3 or TRBV12-4 to TRBJ1-1; D gene ambiguous. The CDR3 is made up of 12 amino acids. V was shortened by 1 base and J by 10 bases, with 10 bases between the two germline ends.

The gene calls are TRBV5-1 and TRBJ2-1; D might be TRBD2 (7 bases). Germline CDR1 and CDR2: SGHRS and YFSETQ. CDR3 length: 14 amino acids. V was trimmed by 3 bases and J by 7 bases, leaving 14 bases between them. The CDR3 region is CASSWGGRVNEQFF. CDR3 in DNA: TGCGCCAGCAGCTGGGGGGGCCGGGTGAATGAGCAGTTCTTC.

The V and J genes are TRBV7-2 and TRBJ2-1; D is perhaps TRBD1 or TRBD2 (5 bases each). Germline V lookup: CDR1 SGHTA, CDR2 FQGNSA. The CDR3 length is 14 residues. V lost 3 bases, J lost 7 bases, and 13 bases lay in between. CDR3 loop: CASSFREGENEQFF. CDR3 nucleotides: TGTGCCAGCAGCTTCCGGGAAGGGGAGAATGAGCAGTTCTTC.

This clone has a handful of counts. The V call is TRBV15, the J call TRBJ1-6; no clear D. V lost 2 bases, J lost 5 bases, and 7 bases lay in between. The CDR3 loop spans 14 amino acids. CDR1 and CDR2 from the germline V gene are LNHNV and YYDKDF (reference sequence). The CDR3 is CATSRNPDNSPLHF. CDR3 DNA: TGTGCCACCAGCAGAAATCCCGATAATTCACCCCTCCACTTT.

The rearrangement joins TRBV28 to TRBJ1-5; D possibly corresponds to TRBD1 (6 bases). Germline V gene lookup returns CDR1 MDHEN and CDR2 SYDVKM. The V and J ends lost 6 bases and 0 bases respectively, with 15 bases between them. This CDR3 comprises 16 residues. In nucleotides, the CDR3 is TGTGCCAGCAGCACCCCCCAGGGGTCTAGCAATCAGCCCCAGCATTTT. As protein: CASSTPQGSSNQPQHF.

The V call is TRBV7-9, the J call TRBJ1-3, with D perhaps matching TRBD1 (6 bases). V was pared by 2 bases and J by 0 bases, with 14 bases between. Per the germline V gene, CDR1 is SEHNR and CDR2 is FQNEAQ (reference sequence). CDR3 length: 17 amino acids. The chain's CDR3 is CASSLFPRGGSGNTIYF. The CDR3 nucleotides are TGTGCCAGCAGCTTATTCCCCAGGGGCGGCTCTGGAAACACCATATATTTT.

V gene TRBV7-2 combines with J gene TRBJ1-1, with 9 bases lining up with TRBD1. The CDR3 extends over 16 amino acids. Germline-derived CDR1 and CDR2 are SGHTA and FQGNSA. The V and J ends lost 5 bases and 1 base, in that order; junction bases with no gene match: 8. CDR3 loop: CASSIGDRDWNTEAFF. Here the CDR3 DNA reads TGTGCCAGCAGCATAGGGGACAGGGATTGGAACACTGAAGCTTTCTTT.

This sequence joins TRBV6-2 or TRBV6-3 and TRBJ2-3; D remains ambiguous. Trimming cost V 1 base and J 1 base, with 6 bases left between them. This CDR3 is built from 14 residues. Germline-derived CDR1 and CDR2 are MNHEY and SVGEGT. The CDR3 DNA reads TGTGCCAGCAGTTACTTTGCGGGCACAGATACGCAGTATTTT. Translation gives CASSYFAGTDTQYF.

V is TRBV7-9 and J is TRBJ2-5, with 8 bases identical to TRBD1. The CDR3 loop spans 16 amino acids. V lost 4 bases, J lost 4 bases, and 11 bases stayed unmatched. CDR1 and CDR2 (germline): SEHNR, FQNEAQ (reference sequence). The CDR3 region is CASSSRKDRVVETQYF. CDR3 coding DNA: TGTGCCAGCAGCTCACGAAAGGACAGGGTGGTAGAGACCCAGTACTTC.

This clone was recorded only once. V is TRBV5-6 and J is TRBJ2-4; D remains ambiguous. CDR3 length equals 14 residues. CDR1 and CDR2 from the germline V gene are SGHDT and YYEEEE. Trimming took 3 bases from V and 1 from J, leaving 8 bases between them. CDR3 region: CASSYLSAKNIQYF. The CDR3 DNA follows: TGTGCCAGCAGCTACTTATCCGCCAAAAACATTCAGTACTTC.

The rearrangement joins TRBV13 to TRBJ2-7; 7 bases fit TRBD1. The CDR3 has 14 residues. J was trimmed by 6 bases and V by 1 base; bases with no gene match: 6. Germline-derived CDR1 and CDR2 are PRHDT and FYEKMQ (reference sequence). CDR3 protein: CASSLEGQVGEQYF. The CDR3 coding sequence is TGTGCCAGCAGCTTAGAAGGACAGGTTGGCGAGCAGTACTTC.

This chain connects TRBV7-2 to TRBJ2-5; D remains unclear. The germline V gene has CDR1 SGHTA and CDR2 FQGNSA. Trimming stripped 11 bases from V and 5 bases from J, with 12 bases between. The CDR3 runs 11 residues. CDR3 sequence (DNA): TGTGCCTGTCAGGTGGAGGAGACCCAGTACTTC. This translates into CACQVEETQYF.

The chain recombines TRBV6-5 with TRBJ1-5; 9 nucleotides match TRBD1. Germline CDR1 reads MNHEY; CDR2 reads SVGAGI. V lost 6 bases and J lost 7; bases outside the gene matches: 4. The CDR3 contains 13 residues. As DNA, the CDR3 is TGTGCCAGCAGCTTGGACAGGGGCCAGCCCCAGCATTTT. Translating gives CASSLDRGQPQHF.

The V gene is TRBV3-1 (or the pseudogene TRBV3-2), the J gene TRBJ1-2, with TRBD1 as a possible D gene (5 bases). Looked up from germline, CDR1 is LGHDT and CDR2 is YNNKEL (reference sequence). V was pared by 4 bases and J by 0 bases, with 12 bases between. This CDR3 is 15 amino acids long. CDR3 nucleotide sequence: TGTGCCAGCAGCCGAGACTGGGGCTCTAACTATGGCTACACCTTC. It is translated as CASSRDWGSNYGYTF.

The chain has TRBV12-3 or TRBV12-4 and TRBJ1-1; D remains ambiguous. The CDR3 is 13 amino acids. Deletions cut 2 bases from V and 7 bases from J, with 11 bases between. Written as DNA, the CDR3 is TGTGCCAGCAGTTTAAATACAGAGCTTGAAGCTTTCTTT. Its protein product is CASSLNTELEAFF.

V is TRBV19 and J is TRBJ2-7; the match to TRBD2 covers 10 bases. Germline CDR1 LNHDA, CDR2 SQIVND (reference sequence). V shed 5 bases, J shed 7 bases, and the junction held 8 bases outside the gene matches. The CDR3 is made up of 14 amino acids. The CDR3 DNA reads as TGTGCCAGTAGTGTCCTAGCGGGAGTTGAAGAGCAGTACTTC. This translates into CASSVLAGVEEQYF.

This clone was observed once. The chain recombines TRBV20-1 with TRBJ2-5; D not resolved. Germline lookup yields CDR1 DFQATT and CDR2 SNEGSKA (reference sequence). The CDR3 totals 13 residues. The germline V and J ends were trimmed by 3 bases and 1 base, with 9 bases remaining between them. The DNA for the CDR3 is TGCAGTGCTAGTCGGACGGTCCAAGAGACCCAGTACTTC. Encoded protein: CSASRTVQETQYF.

The V call is TRBV4-1, the J call TRBJ1-3; possibly TRBD1 for D (5 bases). Germline V lookup: CDR1 MGHRA, CDR2 YSYEKL. Trimming shortened V by 0 bases and J by 0 bases, and 12 bases separated the two germline ends. This CDR3 has 17 residues. CDR3 amino acids: CASSQDTGGVSGNTIYF. Written as DNA, the CDR3 is TGCGCCAGCAGCCAAGACACCGGGGGGGTCTCTGGAAACACCATATATTTT.

The chain combines TRBV9 with TRBJ2-5; the match to TRBD2 covers 8 bases. Germline V gene sequence: CDR1 SGDLS, CDR2 YYNGEE. CDR3 length: 16 amino acids. V was pared by 0 bases and J by 5 bases, with 9 bases of the junction left unmatched. CDR3 residues: CASSVGEAGVRETQYF. In DNA form, the CDR3 reads TGTGCCAGCAGCGTAGGGGAAGCGGGAGTGCGCGAGACCCAGTACTTC. Combining the CDR3 with reference TRBV9 and TRBJ2-5 gives the whole variable domain DSGVTQTPKHLITATGQRVTLRCSPRSGDLSVYWYQQSLDQGLQFLIQYYNGEERAKGNILERFSAQQFPDLHSELNLSSLELGDSALYFCASSVGEAGVRETQYFGPGTRLLVL.

This rearrangement joins TRBV28 to TRBJ2-5; TRBD1 agrees at 9 bases. Germline loops: CDR1 MDHEN, CDR2 SYDVKM. Trimming removed 6 bases from V and 5 bases from J; junction bases left unmatched: 13. This CDR3 region has 16 residues. CDR3 DNA sequence: TGTGCCAGCAGGATCGGCGAAAACAGGGGGCCCGAGACCCAGTACTTC. Its translation: CASRIGENRGPETQYF. Full variable domain (missing parts from reference TRBV28 and TRBJ2-5): DVKVTQSSRYLVKRTGEKVFLECVQDMDHENMFWYRQDPGLGLRLIYFSYDVKMKEKGDIPEGYSVSREKKERFSLILESASTNQTSMYLCASRIGENRGPETQYFGPGTRLLVL.

This clone occurred once. V usage is TRBV7-2 and J usage is TRBJ2-3; 7 nucleotides line up with TRBD1. CDR1 is SGHTA, CDR2 FQGNSA, per germline. The trim removed 7 bases at V and 3 bases at J, leaving 7 bases unmatched. CDR3 length: 14 residues. In nucleotides, the CDR3 is TGTGCCAGCATTCCGGGACAGCAAACAGATACGCAGTATTTT. Translation gives CASIPGQQTDTQYF.

This chain connects TRBV30 to TRBJ2-7, with unresolved D. The V end was cut by 4 bases, the J end by 3 bases, with 10 bases between. The CDR3 consists of 12 residues. Germline V lookup: CDR1 GTSNPN, CDR2 SVGIG (reference sequence). The CDR3 protein is CAWNTDGYEQYF. DNA of the CDR3: TGTGCCTGGAATACAGACGGCTACGAGCAGTACTTC.

This sequence joins TRBV5-1 and TRBJ1-2; D is unclear. The CDR3 length is 16 residues. Trimming took 4 bases from V and 2 from J, leaving 18 bases between them. Germline V gives CDR1 SGHRS, CDR2 YFSETQ. The DNA for the CDR3 is TGCGCCAGCAGCCCTTCCTCTAGGACGGAGAACTATGGCTACACCTTC. It encodes CASSPSSRTENYGYTF.

The V and J genes are TRBV19 and TRBJ1-2; D is possibly TRBD1 (6 bases). Germline lookup yields CDR1 LNHDA and CDR2 SQIVND (reference sequence). Trimming took 3 bases from V and 8 from J, leaving 13 bases between them. The CDR3 has 13 residues. The CDR3 nucleotides are TGTGCCAGTAGTATCTACTTACAGGGAGGCTACACCTTC. This gives the protein CASSIYLQGGYTF.

The rearrangement uses TRBV7-2 and TRBJ2-5; D not resolved. CDR3 length equals 14 residues. Per germline, CDR1 SGHTA and CDR2 FQGNSA. V lost 2 bases and J lost 2, with 9 bases in between. CDR3 in amino acids: CASSLSGQQETQYF. The DNA for the CDR3 is TGTGCCAGCAGCTTATCAGGCCAGCAAGAGACCCAGTACTTC. The complete variable domain, with remaining parts taken from reference TRBV7-2 and TRBJ2-5, reads GAGVSQSPSNKVTEKGKDVELRCDPISGHTALYWYRQSLGQGLEFLIYFQGNSAPDKSGLPSDRFSAERTGGSVSTLTIQRTQQEDSAVYLCASSLSGQQETQYFGPGTRLLVL.

V usage is TRBV27 and J usage is TRBJ1-1, with a possible D match to TRBD1 (5 bases). Trimming shortened V by 5 bases and J by 1 base, and 11 bases separated the two germline ends. The germline V gene encodes CDR1 MNHEY and CDR2 SMNVEV (reference sequence). This CDR3 spans 14 amino acids. CDR3 region: CASSIGTGNTEAFF. The CDR3 coding sequence is TGTGCCAGCAGTATCGGGACGGGGAACACTGAAGCTTTCTTT.

The chain is built from TRBV9 and TRBJ2-7; TRBD2 agrees at 7 bases. The CDR3 length is 14 residues. Germline V lookup: CDR1 SGDLS, CDR2 YYNGEE. After removal of 4 bases from V and 3 bases from J, the junction contained 7 bases not matched to a gene. This chain's CDR3 is CASSPRDYLYEQYF. The DNA for the CDR3 is TGTGCCAGCAGCCCCCGGGACTACCTCTACGAGCAGTACTTC.

The chain uses TRBV30 and TRBJ2-5, with TRBD1 matching 9 bases. After removal of 2 bases from V and 1 base from J, the junction contained 2 bases not matched to a gene. The CDR3 consists of 14 residues. CDR1 GTSNPN and CDR2 SVGIG come from the germline V gene (reference sequence). The CDR3 here is CAWSMGQGQETQYF. CDR3 DNA sequence: TGTGCCTGGAGTATGGGACAGGGCCAAGAGACCCAGTACTTC. Full variable domain (missing parts from reference TRBV30 and TRBJ2-5): SQTIHQWPATLVQPVGSPLSLECTVEGTSNPNLYWYRQAAGRGLQLLFYSVGIGQISSEVPQNLSASRPQDRQFILSSKKLLLSDSGFYLCAWSMGQGQETQYFGPGTRLLVL.